This record concerns one T cell receptor beta chain sequence. This record belongs to a study of OX40 agonist ivuxolimab in advanced cancers. Assay used: immunoSEQ multiplex PCR; TCRdb lists only in-frame clones, some missing. The sample records roughly 71,000 clones, approximately 88% being singletons. V dropped 8 bases and J dropped 0 bases, with 13 bases sitting between them. The CDR3 spans 14 residues. Looked up from germline, CDR1 is MNHNS and CDR2 is SASEGT. Sequenced here: CD4+ or CD8+ T cells sorted from blood, sampled in a trial of the OX40 agonist ivuxolimab. The chain recombines TRBV6-1 with TRBJ1-1, with a tentative D call TRBD1 (5 bases). The receptor was derived from an adult with an advanced solid tumor such as melanoma, head and neck, liver or kidney cancer. The CDR3 region has the DNA TGTGCCAGCCATGGTGGGACTATGAACACTGAAGCTTTCTTT. This encodes CASHGGTMNTEAFF.